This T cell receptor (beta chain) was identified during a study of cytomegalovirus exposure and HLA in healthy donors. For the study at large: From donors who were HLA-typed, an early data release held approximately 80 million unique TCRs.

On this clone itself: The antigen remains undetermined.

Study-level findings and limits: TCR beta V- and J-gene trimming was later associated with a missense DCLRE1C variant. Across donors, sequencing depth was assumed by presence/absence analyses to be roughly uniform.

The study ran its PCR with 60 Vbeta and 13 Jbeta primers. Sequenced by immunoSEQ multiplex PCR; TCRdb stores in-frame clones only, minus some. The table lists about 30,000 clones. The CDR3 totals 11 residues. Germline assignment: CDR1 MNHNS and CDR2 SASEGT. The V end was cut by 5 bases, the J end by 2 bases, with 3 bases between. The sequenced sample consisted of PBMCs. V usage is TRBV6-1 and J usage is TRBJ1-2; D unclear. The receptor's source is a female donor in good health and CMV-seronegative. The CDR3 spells CASSTNYGYTF. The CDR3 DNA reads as TGTGCCAGCAGTACAAACTATGGCTACACCTTC.